The present T cell receptor beta chain was sequenced within a study of beta chain features in type 1 diabetes. Overall study findings and caveats: The naive, central memory and Treg TCRB repertoires looked more alike in patients than they did in healthy donors. Shorter TCRB CDR3s, moderately but significantly so, were found in Type 1 diabetes patients in all four CD4+ subsets. Sequencing of cDNA might inflate the share of cells that strongly express TCR.

V lost 5 bases and J lost 2; bases outside the gene matches: 3. This CDR3 comprises 13 residues. CDR1 and CDR2 from the germline V gene are MNHEY and SVGAGI. This clone was observed a handful of times. The antigen remains undetermined. The authors reverse transcribed all of the isolated RNA, so sequencing captured expressed TCRB transcripts. Each sample of naive, central memory or regulatory T cells had, on average, about 3.5 million reads. Clones were sequenced by immunoSEQ multiplex PCR, and TCRdb holds only the in-frame ones, with some missing. This table holds some 240,000 clones, roughly 17% found once.

The TCR was taken from a man aged 25-45 years with type 1 diabetes. The chain links TRBV6-5 to TRBJ2-7; TRBD1 matches 7 bases. The sequencing sample was made of naive CD4+ T cells from blood. The CDR3 spells CASSRDSPYEQYF. The CDR3 DNA is TGTGCCAGCAGTCGGGACAGTCCCTACGAGCAGTACTTC.